The 5 T cell receptor beta chains in this list originate from one sample, sequenced in a study of shared clonotypes between healthy human individuals. The repertoire was sequenced with immunoSEQ multiplex PCR; TCRdb's copy has only in-frame clones and lacks some. This table holds about 980,000 clones, approximately 80% found once. Input material: memory CD4+ T cells sorted from blood. Regarding subset: CD45RA-negative fraction. The receptors shown here come from a man younger than 30 in good health.

A few counts support this clone. The chain links TRBV21-1 to TRBJ2-7. TRBV21-1 is termed a pseudogene. CDR3 size: 13 residues. Written as DNA, the CDR3 is TGTGCCAGCAGATGGATTATCTCCTACGAGCAGTACTTC. This codes for CASRWIISYEQYF.

The genes are TRBV7-6 and TRBJ2-5; D could derive from TRBD1 or TRBD2 (5 bases each). V gave up 7 bases and J gave up 5 bases, with 20 bases separating them. This CDR3 contains 15 residues. CDR1 is SGHVS, CDR2 FNYEAQ, per germline. Written as DNA, the CDR3 is TGTGCCAGCACCCGAGGGGAGTGGGCGTTGGAGACCCAGTACTTC. This sequence encodes CASTRGEWALETQYF. Filled out from reference TRBV7-6 and TRBJ2-5, the complete variable domain reads GAGVSQSPRYKVTKRGQDVALRCDPISGHVSLYWYRQALGQGPEFLTYFNYEAQQDKSGLPNDRFSAERPEGSISTLTIQRTEQRDSAMYRCASTRGEWALETQYFGPGTRLLVL.

The chain combines TRBV11-2 with TRBJ2-5; 7 nucleotides align to TRBD1. J was trimmed by 2 bases and V by 1 base; bases with no gene match: 4. Germline CDR1 reads SGHAT; CDR2 reads FQNNGV. The CDR3 sequence is 15 residues long. The CDR3 nucleotides read TGTGCCAGCAGCTTAGTGGGGACAGCTCAAGAGACCCAGTACTTC. Translating it yields CASSLVGTAQETQYF.

V usage is TRBV7-2 and J usage is TRBJ2-7; 8 bases match TRBD2. The CDR3 is 16 residues long. J gave up 0 bases and V 3 bases, and 7 bases lay outside the gene matches. CDR1 is SGHTA and CDR2 is FQGNSA in the germline V gene. The CDR3 DNA follows: TGTGCCAGCAGCTTCAGACTAGCGTCTAGCTCCTACGAGCAGTACTTC. Protein sequence: CASSFRLASSSYEQYF.

The V call is TRBV6-1, the J call TRBJ1-5; D perhaps matches TRBD1 (6 bases). V was trimmed by 0 bases and J by 8 bases, leaving 23 bases between them. Germline V gene sequence: CDR1 MNHNS, CDR2 SASEGT. The CDR3 covers 18 residues. The CDR3 sequence: CASSEALRDTTLREPQHF. The CDR3 DNA reads TGTGCCAGCAGTGAAGCGCTTAGGGACACAACTCTCAGGGAGCCCCAGCATTTT.